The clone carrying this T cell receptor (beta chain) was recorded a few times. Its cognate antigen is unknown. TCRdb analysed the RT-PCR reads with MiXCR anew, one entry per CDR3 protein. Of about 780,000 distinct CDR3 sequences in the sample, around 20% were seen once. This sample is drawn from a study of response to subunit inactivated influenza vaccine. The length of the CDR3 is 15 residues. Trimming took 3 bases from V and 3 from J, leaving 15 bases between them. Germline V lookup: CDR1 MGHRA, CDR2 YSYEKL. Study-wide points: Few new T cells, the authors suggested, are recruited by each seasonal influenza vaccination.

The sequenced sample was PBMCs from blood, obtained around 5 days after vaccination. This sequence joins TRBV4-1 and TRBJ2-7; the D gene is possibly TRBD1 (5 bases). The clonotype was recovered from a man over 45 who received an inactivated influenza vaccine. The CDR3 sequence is CASSQQTTVNYEQYF. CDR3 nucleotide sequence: TGCGCCAGCAGCCAGCAAACGACAGTAAACTACGAGCAGTACTTC.